The T cell receptor beta chain described here comes from a study of control samples from healthy donors and cancer patients. This clone appeared a few times. The germline V gene encodes CDR1 SGDLS and CDR2 YYNGEE. This CDR3 has 13 residues. The V segment lost 3 bases and the J segment 3 bases; nucleotides outside the gene matches: 2. Repertoires were generated with immunoSEQ multiplex PCR, while TCRdb's copy carries only in-frame clones and drops some. The sample holds 90,000 to 100,000 clones, about four fifths seen once. The chain employs TRBV9 and TRBJ1-1, with TRBD1 matching 7 bases. This sequence originates from a woman in her twenties or thirties in good health. Sequencing was carried out using blood. This CDR3 reads CASSGQGYTEAFF. CDR3 coding DNA: TGTGCCAGCAGCGGACAGGGATACACTGAAGCTTTCTTT.